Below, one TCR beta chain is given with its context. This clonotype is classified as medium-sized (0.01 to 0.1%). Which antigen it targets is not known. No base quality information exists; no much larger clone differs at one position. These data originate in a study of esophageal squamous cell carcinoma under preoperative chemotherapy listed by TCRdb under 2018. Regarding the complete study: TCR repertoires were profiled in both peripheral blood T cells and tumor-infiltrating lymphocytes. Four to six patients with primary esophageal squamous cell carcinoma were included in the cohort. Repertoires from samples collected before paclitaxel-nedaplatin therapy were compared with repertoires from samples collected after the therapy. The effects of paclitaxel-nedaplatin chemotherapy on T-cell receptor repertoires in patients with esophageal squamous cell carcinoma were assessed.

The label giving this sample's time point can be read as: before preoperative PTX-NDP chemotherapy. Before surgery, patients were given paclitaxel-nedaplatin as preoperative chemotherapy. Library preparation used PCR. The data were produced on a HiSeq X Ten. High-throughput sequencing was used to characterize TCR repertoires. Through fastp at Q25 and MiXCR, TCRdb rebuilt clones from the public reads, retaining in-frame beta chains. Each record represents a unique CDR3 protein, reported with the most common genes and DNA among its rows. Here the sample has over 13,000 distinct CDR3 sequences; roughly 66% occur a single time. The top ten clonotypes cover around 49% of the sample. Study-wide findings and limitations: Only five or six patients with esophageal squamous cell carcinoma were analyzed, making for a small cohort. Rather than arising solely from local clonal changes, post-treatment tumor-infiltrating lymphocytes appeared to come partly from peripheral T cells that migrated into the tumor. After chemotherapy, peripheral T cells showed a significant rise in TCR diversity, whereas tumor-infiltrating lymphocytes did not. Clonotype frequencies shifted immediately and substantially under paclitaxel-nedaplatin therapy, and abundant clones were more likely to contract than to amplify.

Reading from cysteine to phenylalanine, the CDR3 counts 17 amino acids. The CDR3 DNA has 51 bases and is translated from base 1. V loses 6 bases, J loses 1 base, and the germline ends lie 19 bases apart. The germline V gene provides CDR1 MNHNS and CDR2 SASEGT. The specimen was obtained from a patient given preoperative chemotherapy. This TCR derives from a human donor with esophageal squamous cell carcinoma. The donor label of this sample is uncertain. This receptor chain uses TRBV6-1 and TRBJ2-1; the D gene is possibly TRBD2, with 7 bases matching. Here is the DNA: TGTGCCAGCAGCGCACTCGTTGCGGGGGCTTCCTACAATGAGCAGTTCTTC. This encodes CASSALVAGASYNEQFF.